This T cell receptor beta chain was obtained from a study of OX40 agonist ivuxolimab in advanced cancers. Sequencing used immunoSEQ multiplex PCR; TCRdb keeps in-frame clones, though not all of them. The sample shows under 65,000 clones, roughly nine tenths of them seen only once. CDR3 length: 13 residues. V lost 4 bases to trimming and J lost 11 bases; unmatched junction nucleotides: 10. Germline lookup yields CDR1 LNHNV and CDR2 YYDKDF (reference sequence). The material sequenced was CD4+ or CD8+ T cells sorted from blood, taken in a trial of the OX40 agonist ivuxolimab. This chain uses TRBV15 with TRBJ1-2; 7 bases are shared with TRBD1. The source is an adult with an advanced solid tumor such as melanoma, head and neck, liver or kidney cancer. In DNA form, the CDR3 reads TGTGCCACCAGCACTCGGGACAGTCCTCCTTACACCTTC. Protein: CATSTRDSPPYTF.